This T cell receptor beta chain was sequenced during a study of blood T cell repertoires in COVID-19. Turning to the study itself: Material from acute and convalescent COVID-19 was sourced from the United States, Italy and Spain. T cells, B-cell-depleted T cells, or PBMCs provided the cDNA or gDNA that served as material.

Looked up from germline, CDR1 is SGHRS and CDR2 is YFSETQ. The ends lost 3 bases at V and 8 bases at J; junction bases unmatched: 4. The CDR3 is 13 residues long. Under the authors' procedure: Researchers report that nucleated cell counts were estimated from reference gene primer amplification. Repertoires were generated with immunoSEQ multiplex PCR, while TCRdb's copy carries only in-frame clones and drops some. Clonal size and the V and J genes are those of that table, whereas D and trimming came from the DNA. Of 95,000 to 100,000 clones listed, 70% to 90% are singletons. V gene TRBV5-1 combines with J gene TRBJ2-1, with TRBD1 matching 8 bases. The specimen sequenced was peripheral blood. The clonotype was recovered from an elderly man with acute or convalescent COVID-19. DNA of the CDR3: TGCGCCAGCAGCTATGGACAGGGCGATGAGCAGTTCTTC. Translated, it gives CASSYGQGDEQFF.